The 27 T cell receptor beta chains below were found in one sample sequenced in a study of follicular helper T cells after annual influenza vaccination. The sample's time point: 2013-2014 season, 7 days after vaccination. Data came from immunoSEQ multiplex PCR; TCRdb stores just in-frame clones and leaves some out. The repertoire holds thousands of clones, with 75% to 85% as singletons. The material was CXCR5+ CD38- circulating T follicular helper cells from blood, obtained 7 days after influenza vaccination. As to subset: circulating Tfh, non-naive CD4+CXCR5+PD-1+ (ICOS+CD38+ or ICOS-CD38-). These receptors were collected from an adult who received the influenza vaccine.

The chain carries TRBV5-5 and TRBJ1-6, with no clear D. The CDR3 totals 14 residues. Germline V gene lookup returns CDR1 SGHKS and CDR2 YYEKEE (reference sequence). The V end lost 1 base, the J end lost 7 bases, and 9 bases lay between the germline ends. CDR3 protein: CASSLTVTNSPLHF. CDR3 sequence (DNA): TGTGCCAGCAGCTTGACGGTCACCAATTCACCCCTCCACTTT.

This clone was observed a handful of times. J is TRBJ1-1 and V is TRBV15; D is unclear. Germline CDR1 is LNHNV and CDR2 is YYDKDF (reference sequence). Trimming took off 0 bases at V and 7 bases at J, with 9 bases between the two ends. This CDR3 contains 13 residues. The CDR3 reads CATSRDRQDEAFF. DNA of the CDR3: TGTGCCACCAGCAGAGATCGGCAGGATGAAGCTTTCTTT.

The J gene is TRBJ1-1, the V gene TRBV21-1; TRBD1, the table's D call, was not compared with the DNA. TRBV21-1 is tagged as a pseudogene. There are 19 residues in the CDR3. CDR3 sequence (DNA): TGTGCCAGCAGCACTGGCCGGGACAGGGCCTCTGTGGGTAACACTGAAGCTTTCTTT. Translated, it gives CASSTGRDRASVGNTEAFF.

This chain links TRBV5-1 with TRBJ1-1, with D possibly matching TRBD1 (5 bases). Germline V gives CDR1 SGHRS, CDR2 YFSETQ. V was pared by 3 bases and J by 3 bases, with 12 bases between. The CDR3 consists of 14 residues. The CDR3 here is CASSYQGLDTEAFF. The CDR3 bases are TGCGCCAGCAGCTATCAGGGACTGGACACTGAAGCTTTCTTT. The complete variable domain, with remaining parts taken from reference TRBV5-1 and TRBJ1-1, reads KAGVTQTPRYLIKTRGQQVTLSCSPISGHRSVSWYQQTPGQGLQFLFEYFSETQRNKGNFPGRFSGRQFSNSRSEMNVSTLELGDSALYLCASSYQGLDTEAFFGQGTRLTVV.

The chain couples TRBV5-5 to TRBJ2-3, with a tentative D call TRBD2 (6 bases). Germline values: CDR1 SGHKS, CDR2 YYEKEE (reference sequence). V lost 0 bases and J lost 4, with 9 bases in between. The CDR3 has 14 residues. The CDR3 loop is CASSLGSGADTQYF. CDR3 nucleotides: TGTGCCAGCAGCTTGGGGTCGGGGGCAGATACGCAGTATTTT.

The V call is TRBV4-3, the J call TRBJ1-5, with 7 bases fitting TRBD1. The V gene end was trimmed by 0 bases and the J gene end by 4 bases; junction bases not matched to a gene: 6. Germline CDR1 is LGHNA and CDR2 is YSLEER. The CDR3 runs 16 residues. The CDR3 nucleotides are TGCGCCAGCAGCCAAGAGTGGGCAGGGGGGAATCAGCCCCAGCATTTT. This sequence encodes CASSQEWAGGNQPQHF.

This chain joins TRBV19 and TRBJ1-4; TRBD1 matches 9 bases. Germline values: CDR1 LNHDA, CDR2 SQIVND (reference sequence). V was pared by 6 bases and J by 8 bases, with 10 bases of the junction left unmatched. The CDR3 totals 15 residues. CDR3 protein: CASSPPGQGLEKLFF. The CDR3 DNA follows: TGTGCCAGTAGCCCCCCCGGACAGGGGTTGGAAAAACTGTTTTTT.

The V and J genes are TRBV2 and TRBJ2-7; the match to TRBD2 covers 12 bases. V dropped 6 bases and J dropped 11; count of bases not matched to a gene: 5. Germline V gene sequence: CDR1 SNHLY, CDR2 FYNNEI. The CDR3 has 12 amino acids. The DNA for the CDR3 is TGTGCCAGCAGACCGACTAGCGGGAGTGAGTACTTC. Its translation: CASRPTSGSEYF.

V is TRBV7-8 and J is TRBJ2-7, with D uncertain. Trimming pared 1 base from V and 0 bases from J, leaving 7 bases between. The CDR3 sequence is 14 residues long. Germline assignment: CDR1 SGHVS and CDR2 FQNEAQ. The CDR3 loop reads CASSLDGRSYEQYF. CDR3 nucleotide sequence: TGTGCCAGCAGCTTAGACGGCCGCTCCTACGAGCAGTACTTC.

This chain connects TRBV7-2 to TRBJ2-3; perhaps TRBD2 as D (5 bases). Germline V gene sequence: CDR1 SGHTA, CDR2 FQGNSA. The CDR3 covers 12 residues. V was clipped by 5 bases and J by 7 bases, with 10 bases between them. CDR3 sequence: CASSPPGNTQYF. The CDR3 nucleotides are TGTGCCAGCAGCCCCCCCGGGAATACGCAGTATTTT.

The chain couples TRBV18 to TRBJ2-1; TRBD2 matches 8 bases. The V and J ends lost 5 bases and 4 bases, in that order; junction bases with no gene match: 4. Germline CDR1 and CDR2: KGHSH and LQKENI. The length of the CDR3 is 14 residues. This CDR3 is CASSGAGGYNEQFF. The CDR3 coding sequence is TGTGCCAGCTCAGGCGCGGGGGGTTACAATGAGCAGTTCTTC.

This rearrangement joins TRBV2 to TRBJ2-3, with TRBD2 matching 12 bases. Germline V lookup: CDR1 SNHLY, CDR2 FYNNEI. This CDR3 contains 18 residues. V was pared by 10 bases and J by 0 bases, with 14 bases of the junction left unmatched. DNA for the CDR3: TGTGCCACCAAAAAGGGACTAGCGGGCGAAACTAGCACAGATACGCAGTATTTT. This sequence encodes CATKKGLAGETSTDTQYF.

V is TRBV18 and J is TRBJ1-4; a weak D match, TRBD1 (5 bases). Trimming left V 6 bases short and J 4 bases short, with 9 bases between. In germline, CDR1 is KGHSH, CDR2 LQKENI. The CDR3 sequence is 13 residues long. The CDR3 sequence is CASSRAINEKLFF. The CDR3 nucleotides read TGTGCCAGCTCCAGGGCGATTAATGAAAAACTGTTTTTT.

The DNA of the CDR3 is TGTGCCAGCAGCTCATCCGGGACTAGCGGGAGCGGGGAGCAGTACTTC. Translating it yields CASSSSGTSGSGEQYF. The genes are TRBV11-2 and TRBJ2-7; 14 bases are a match to TRBD2. The CDR3 loop spans 16 amino acids. V was pared by 4 bases and J by 7 bases, with 9 bases of the junction left unmatched. Germline CDR1 and CDR2: SGHAT and FQNNGV.

This sequence joins TRBV5-1 and TRBJ2-1, with TRBD2 as a possible D gene (6 bases). This CDR3 comprises 15 residues. V shed 3 bases and J shed 8 bases, with 18 bases lying between them. The germline CDR1 and CDR2 sequences are SGHRS and YFSETQ. The CDR3 coding sequence is TGCGCCAGCAGCTCTCGCGGGACTGGAGACGATGAGCAGTTCTTC. Protein: CASSSRGTGDDEQFF.

The sample holds a few counts of this clone. CDR3 sequence: CASSSPGTGHQPQHF. The CDR3 bases are TGTGCCAGCAGTTCCCCCGGGACGGGCCATCAGCCCCAGCATTTT. The chain carries TRBV28 and TRBJ1-5; TRBD1 might be the D (5 bases). V lost 4 bases and J lost 5, with 15 bases in between. Germline-derived CDR1 and CDR2 are MDHEN and SYDVKM. The CDR3 is 15 amino acids.

The gene calls are TRBV11-3 and TRBJ1-2; TRBD1 might be the D (6 bases). The CDR3 has 15 residues. V lost 4 bases, J lost 8 bases, and 20 bases lay in between. In germline, CDR1 is SGHNT, CDR2 YENEEA. CDR3 sequence (DNA): TGTGCCAGCAGCTCCGAGGACAGTGCGGGTTGCGGCTACACCTTC. Translating it yields CASSSEDSAGCGYTF.

Only one count was recorded for this clone. J is TRBJ1-1 and V is TRBV6-5; weak D call: TRBD1 (5 bases). The CDR3 consists of 15 residues. From germline, CDR1 is MNHEY and CDR2 SVGAGI. V was pared by 0 bases and J by 1 base, with 9 bases between. In DNA form, the CDR3 reads TGTGCCAGCAGTTACTCGAGACAGCAGAACACTGAAGCTTTCTTT. Encoded protein: CASSYSRQQNTEAFF.

The rearrangement links TRBV5-1 to TRBJ2-2; D may be TRBD1 (6 bases). Germline V gene data show CDR1 as SGHRS and CDR2 as YFSETQ. The CDR3 spans 13 residues. V was pared by 4 bases and J by 8 bases, with 12 bases between. CDR3 in amino acids: CASSVTGQGELFF. The CDR3 DNA reads TGCGCCAGCAGCGTGACAGGCCAAGGGGAGCTGTTTTTT.

The V and J genes are TRBV6-6 and TRBJ1-1; D is unclear. V lost 0 bases, J lost 2 bases, and 10 bases lay in between. The CDR3 covers 15 residues. In germline, CDR1 is MNHNY, CDR2 SVGAGI (reference sequence). Here the CDR3 DNA reads TGTGCCAGCAGTTACTCGTTTAGAAATAACACTGAAGCTTTCTTT. Translating gives CASSYSFRNNTEAFF.

The rearrangement uses TRBV5-1 and TRBJ2-5; 8 bases are a match to TRBD2. CDR1 SGHRS and CDR2 YFSETQ come from the germline V gene. V shed 0 bases, J shed 0 bases, and the junction held 4 bases outside the gene matches. This CDR3 has 16 residues. The CDR3 loop is CASSLGAGLDQETQYF. CDR3 coding DNA: TGCGCCAGCAGCTTGGGAGCGGGACTAGACCAAGAGACCCAGTACTTC. Using reference TRBV5-1 and TRBJ2-5 for the parts outside the CDR3, the full variable domain is KAGVTQTPRYLIKTRGQQVTLSCSPISGHRSVSWYQQTPGQGLQFLFEYFSETQRNKGNFPGRFSGRQFSNSRSEMNVSTLELGDSALYLCASSLGAGLDQETQYFGPGTRLLVL.

Details on this clone: The junction departs from the called germline gene at one end, perhaps through a read error. The V call is TRBV11-1, the J call TRBJ2-7; TRBD1 matches at 7 bases. Germline-derived CDR1 and CDR2 are SGHAT and FQDESV (reference sequence). This CDR3 is built from 12 residues. Here the CDR3 DNA reads TGTGCCAGCAGCTCGGGACAGCCGCACGCAGACTTC. It encodes CASSSGQPHADF.

The chain joins TRBV27 to TRBJ1-5, with D possibly matching TRBD1 (5 bases). CDR1 is MNHEY and CDR2 is SMNVEV in the germline V gene (reference sequence). V was cut by 5 bases and J by 4 bases, with 15 bases left in between. The CDR3 covers 15 residues. CDR3 nucleotide sequence: TGTGCCAGCAGTCCCTGGGACGGGACGAATCAGCCCCAGCATTTT. Translating gives CASSPWDGTNQPQHF.

The V call is TRBV29-1, the J call TRBJ1-2, with D perhaps TRBD1 (6 bases). Germline lookup yields CDR1 SQVTM and CDR2 ANQGSEA. Between the trimmed V and J ends, which lost 2 bases and 0 bases, there was a span of 13 bases. The length of the CDR3 is 15 residues. CDR3 in DNA: TGCAGCGTTGAACCAAGACAGGTTTCTAACTATGGCTACACCTTC. Its translation is CSVEPRQVSNYGYTF.

The chain employs TRBV10-2 and TRBJ2-3; D is unclear. CDR3 length equals 14 residues. V lost 3 bases and J 0 bases, leaving 7 bases between the germline ends. From germline, CDR1 is WSHSY and CDR2 SAAADI. This CDR3 reads CASSDAASTDTQYF. The CDR3 DNA follows: TGCGCCAGCAGTGACGCGGCTAGCACAGATACGCAGTATTTT.

This chain joins TRBV4-2 and TRBJ1-4; no definite D call. The germline gives CDR1 LGHNA, CDR2 YNFKEQ. This CDR3 comprises 16 residues. The ends were cut back, 0 bases at V and 5 bases at J, with 13 bases in the middle. CDR3 loop: CASSQDEGKENEKLFF. As DNA, the CDR3 is TGTGCCAGCAGCCAAGATGAGGGCAAAGAGAATGAAAAACTGTTTTTT.

This clone was counted once. This chain uses TRBV18 with TRBJ1-1; D unresolved. The CDR3 sequence is 13 residues long. The ends were cut back, 3 bases at V and 7 bases at J, with 12 bases in the middle. CDR1 is KGHSH and CDR2 is LQKENI in the germline V gene. CDR3 region: CASSPSVEGEAFF. CDR3 in DNA: TGTGCCAGCTCACCGAGCGTCGAAGGTGAAGCTTTCTTT. Variable domain in full (rest from reference TRBV18 and TRBJ1-1): NAGVMQNPRHLVRRRGQEARLRCSPMKGHSHVYWYRQLPEEGLKFMVYLQKENIIDESGMPKERFSAEFPKEGPSILRIQQVVRGDSAAYFCASSPSVEGEAFFGQGTRLTVV.